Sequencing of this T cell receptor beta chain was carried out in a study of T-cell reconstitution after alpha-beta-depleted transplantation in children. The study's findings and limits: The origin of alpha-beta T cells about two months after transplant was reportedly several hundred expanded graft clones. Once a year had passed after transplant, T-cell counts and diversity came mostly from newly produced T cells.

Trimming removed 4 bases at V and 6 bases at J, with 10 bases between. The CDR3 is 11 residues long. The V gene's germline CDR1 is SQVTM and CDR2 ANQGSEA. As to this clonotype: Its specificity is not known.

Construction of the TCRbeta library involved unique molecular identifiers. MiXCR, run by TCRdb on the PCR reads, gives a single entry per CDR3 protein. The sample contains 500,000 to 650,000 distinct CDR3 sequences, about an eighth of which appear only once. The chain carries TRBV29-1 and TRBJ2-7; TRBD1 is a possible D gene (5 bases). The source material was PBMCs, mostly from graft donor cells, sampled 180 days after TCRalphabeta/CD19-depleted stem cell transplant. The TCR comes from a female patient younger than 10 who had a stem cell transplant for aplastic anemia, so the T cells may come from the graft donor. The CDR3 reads CSVGWGSEQYF. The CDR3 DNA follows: TGCAGCGTTGGATGGGGCTCCGAGCAGTACTTC.